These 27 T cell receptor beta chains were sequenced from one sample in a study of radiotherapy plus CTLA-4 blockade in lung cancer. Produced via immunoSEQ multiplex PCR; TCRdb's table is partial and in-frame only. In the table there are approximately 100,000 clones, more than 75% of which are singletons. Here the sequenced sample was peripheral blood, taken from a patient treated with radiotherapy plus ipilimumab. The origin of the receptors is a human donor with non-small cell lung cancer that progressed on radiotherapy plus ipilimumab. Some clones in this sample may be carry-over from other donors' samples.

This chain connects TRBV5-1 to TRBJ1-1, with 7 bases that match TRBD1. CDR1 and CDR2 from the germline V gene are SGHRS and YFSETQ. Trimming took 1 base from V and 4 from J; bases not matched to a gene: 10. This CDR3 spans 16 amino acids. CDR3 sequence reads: CASSLLSGTVSTEAFF. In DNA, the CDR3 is TGCGCCAGCAGCTTGCTAAGTGGGACAGTGAGCACTGAAGCTTTCTTT.

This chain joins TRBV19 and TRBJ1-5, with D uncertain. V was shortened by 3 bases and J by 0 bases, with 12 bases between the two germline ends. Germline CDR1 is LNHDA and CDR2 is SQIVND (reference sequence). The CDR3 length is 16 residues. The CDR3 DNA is TGTGCCAGTAGTATGGCGTCAGCTTATAGCAATCAGCCCCAGCATTTT. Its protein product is CASSMASAYSNQPQHF.

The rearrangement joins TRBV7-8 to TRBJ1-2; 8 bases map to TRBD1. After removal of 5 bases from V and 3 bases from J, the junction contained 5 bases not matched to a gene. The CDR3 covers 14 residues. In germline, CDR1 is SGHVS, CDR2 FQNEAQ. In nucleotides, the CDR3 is TGTGCCAGCAGCCCGCGACAGGGGTACTATGGCTACACCTTC. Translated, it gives CASSPRQGYYGYTF.

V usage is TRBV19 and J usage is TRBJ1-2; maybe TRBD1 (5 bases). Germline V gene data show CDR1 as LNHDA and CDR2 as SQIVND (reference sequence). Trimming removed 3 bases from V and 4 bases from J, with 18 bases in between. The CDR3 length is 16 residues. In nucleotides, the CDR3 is TGTGCCAGTAGTATCGGGGCGAACCGGTTGGGCTATGGCTACACCTTC. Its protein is CASSIGANRLGYGYTF.

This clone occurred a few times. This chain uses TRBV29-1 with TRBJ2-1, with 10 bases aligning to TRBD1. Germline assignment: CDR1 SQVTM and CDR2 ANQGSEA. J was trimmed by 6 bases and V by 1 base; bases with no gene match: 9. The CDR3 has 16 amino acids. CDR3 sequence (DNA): TGCAGCGTTGAAGGGGACAGGGGTCTCTTGTCCAATGAGCAGTTCTTC. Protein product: CSVEGDRGLLSNEQFF.

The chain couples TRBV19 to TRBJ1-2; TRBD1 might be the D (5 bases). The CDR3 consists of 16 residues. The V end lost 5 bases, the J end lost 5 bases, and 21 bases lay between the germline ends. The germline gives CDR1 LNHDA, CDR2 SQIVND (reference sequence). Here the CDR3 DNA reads TGTGCCAGTAGTCCACGTTTGACAACCCGGGGGTATGGCTACACCTTC. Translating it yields CASSPRLTTRGYGYTF.

This CDR3 reads CASSDNRLRPQHF. The CDR3 coding sequence is TGTGCCAGCAGTGATAACAGGTTAAGGCCCCAGCATTTT. J is TRBJ1-5 and V is TRBV6-1; D may be TRBD1 (5 bases). Germline lookup yields CDR1 MNHNS and CDR2 SASEGT. This CDR3 has 13 amino acids. V was clipped by 3 bases and J by 9 bases, with 12 bases between them.

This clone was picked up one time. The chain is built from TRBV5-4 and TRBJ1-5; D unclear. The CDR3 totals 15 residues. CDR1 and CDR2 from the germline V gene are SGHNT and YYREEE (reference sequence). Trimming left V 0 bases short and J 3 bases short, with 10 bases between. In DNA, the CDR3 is TGTGCCAGCAGCTTGGGGCCGGACTTCAATCAGCCCCAGCATTTT. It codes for CASSLGPDFNQPQHF.

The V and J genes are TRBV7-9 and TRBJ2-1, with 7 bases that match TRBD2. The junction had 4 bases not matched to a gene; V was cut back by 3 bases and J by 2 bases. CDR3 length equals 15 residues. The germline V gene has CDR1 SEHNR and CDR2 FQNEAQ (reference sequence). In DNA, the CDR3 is TGTGCCAGCAGCTTGCGTCGGGGGGCCTACAATGAGCAGTTCTTC. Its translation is CASSLRRGAYNEQFF. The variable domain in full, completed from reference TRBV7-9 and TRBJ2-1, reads DTGVSQNPRHKITKRGQNVTFRCDPISEHNRLYWYRQTLGQGPEFLTYFQNEAQLEKSRLLSDRFSAERPKGSFSTLEIQRTEQGDSAMYLCASSLRRGAYNEQFFGPGTRLTVL.

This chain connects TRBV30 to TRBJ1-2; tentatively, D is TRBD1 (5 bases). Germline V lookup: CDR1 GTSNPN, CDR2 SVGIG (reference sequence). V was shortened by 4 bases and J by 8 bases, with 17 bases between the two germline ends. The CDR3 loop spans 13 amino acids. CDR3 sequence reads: CAWTTGGEDGYTF. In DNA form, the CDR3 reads TGTGCCTGGACCACGGGGGGAGAAGACGGCTACACCTTC.

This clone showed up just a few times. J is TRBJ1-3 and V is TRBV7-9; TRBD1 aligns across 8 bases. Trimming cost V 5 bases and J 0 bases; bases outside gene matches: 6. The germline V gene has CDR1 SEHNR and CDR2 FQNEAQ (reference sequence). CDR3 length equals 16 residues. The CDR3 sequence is CASSPRQGSSGNTIYF. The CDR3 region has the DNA TGTGCCAGCAGCCCCCGACAGGGGAGCTCTGGAAACACCATATATTTT.

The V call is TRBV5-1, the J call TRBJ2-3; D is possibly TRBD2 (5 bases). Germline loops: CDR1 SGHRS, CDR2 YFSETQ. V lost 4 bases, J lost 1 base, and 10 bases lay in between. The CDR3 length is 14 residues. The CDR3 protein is CASSLTTRTDTQYF. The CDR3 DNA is TGCGCCAGCAGCCTGACTACCCGCACAGATACGCAGTATTTT.

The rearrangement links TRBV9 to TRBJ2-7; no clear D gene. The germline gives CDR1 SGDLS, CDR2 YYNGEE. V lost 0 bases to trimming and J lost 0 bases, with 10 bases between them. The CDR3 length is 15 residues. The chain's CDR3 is CASSVALQSSYEQYF. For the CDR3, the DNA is TGTGCCAGCAGCGTAGCTTTACAGAGCTCCTACGAGCAGTACTTC. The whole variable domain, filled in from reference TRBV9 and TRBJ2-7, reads DSGVTQTPKHLITATGQRVTLRCSPRSGDLSVYWYQQSLDQGLQFLIQYYNGEERAKGNILERFSAQQFPDLHSELNLSSLELGDSALYFCASSVALQSSYEQYFGPGTRLTVT.

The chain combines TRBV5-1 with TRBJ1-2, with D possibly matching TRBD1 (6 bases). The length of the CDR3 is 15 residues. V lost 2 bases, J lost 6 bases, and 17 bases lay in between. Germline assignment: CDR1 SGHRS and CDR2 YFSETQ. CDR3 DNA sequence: TGCGCCAGCAGCTTTATCGTACAGGGAGAGAATGGCTACACCTTC. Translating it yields CASSFIVQGENGYTF.

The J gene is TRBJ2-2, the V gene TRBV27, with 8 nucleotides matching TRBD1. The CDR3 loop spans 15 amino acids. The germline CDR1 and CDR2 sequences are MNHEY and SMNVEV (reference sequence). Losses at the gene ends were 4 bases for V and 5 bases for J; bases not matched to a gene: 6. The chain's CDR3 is CASSSRGRGTGELFF. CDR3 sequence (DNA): TGTGCCAGCAGTTCCAGGGGGCGCGGTACCGGGGAGCTGTTTTTT.

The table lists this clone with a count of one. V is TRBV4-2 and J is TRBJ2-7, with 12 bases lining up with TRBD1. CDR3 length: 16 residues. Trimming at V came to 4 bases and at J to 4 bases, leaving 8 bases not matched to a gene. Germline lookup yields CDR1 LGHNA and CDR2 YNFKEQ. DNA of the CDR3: TGTGCCAGCAGCCCCCGGGACAGGGGGCTTCTGTACGAGCAGTACTTC. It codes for CASSPRDRGLLYEQYF.

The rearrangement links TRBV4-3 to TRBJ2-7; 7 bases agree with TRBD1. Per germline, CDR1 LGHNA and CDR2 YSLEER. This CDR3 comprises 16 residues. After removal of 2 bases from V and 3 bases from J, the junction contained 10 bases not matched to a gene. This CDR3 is CASSQRTGFEGYEQYF. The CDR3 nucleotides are TGCGCCAGCAGCCAAAGGACAGGTTTCGAGGGCTACGAGCAGTACTTC.

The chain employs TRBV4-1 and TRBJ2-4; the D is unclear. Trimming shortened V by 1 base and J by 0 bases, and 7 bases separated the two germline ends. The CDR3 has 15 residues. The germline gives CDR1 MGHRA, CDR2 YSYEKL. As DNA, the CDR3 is TGCGCCAGCAGCCAAGGACCCGTAGCCAAAAACATTCAGTACTTC. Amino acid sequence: CASSQGPVAKNIQYF.

CDR3 bases: TGTGCCAGCAGCTTAGCAGGGATCAGCACAGATACGCAGTATTTT. Translating gives CASSLAGISTDTQYF. V is TRBV7-9 and J is TRBJ2-3; D ambiguous. Per the germline V gene, CDR1 is SEHNR and CDR2 is FQNEAQ (reference sequence). This CDR3 has 15 amino acids. V was cut by 0 bases and J by 0 bases, with 7 bases left in between.

CDR3 sequence (DNA): TGTGCCAGCAGTTTTGGCCACCTGGGGATGAACACTGAAGCTTTCTTT. Translation: CASSFGHLGMNTEAFF. The J gene is TRBJ1-1, the V gene TRBV27; D not resolved. This CDR3 region has 16 residues. Germline assignment: CDR1 MNHEY and CDR2 SMNVEV (reference sequence). Deletions cut 3 bases from V and 0 bases from J, with 14 bases between.

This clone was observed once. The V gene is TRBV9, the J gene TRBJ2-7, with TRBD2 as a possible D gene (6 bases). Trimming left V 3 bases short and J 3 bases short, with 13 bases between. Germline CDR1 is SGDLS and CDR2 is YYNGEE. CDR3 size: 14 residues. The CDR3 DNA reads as TGTGCCAGCAGCGCCTCACGGGGGAGCTACGAGCAGTACTTC. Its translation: CASSASRGSYEQYF.

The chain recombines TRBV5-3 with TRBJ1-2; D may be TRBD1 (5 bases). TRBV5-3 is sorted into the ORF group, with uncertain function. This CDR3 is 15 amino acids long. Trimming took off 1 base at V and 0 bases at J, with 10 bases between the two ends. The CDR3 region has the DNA TGTGCCAGAAGCTTGCTCAGGGAACCTAACTATGGCTACACCTTC. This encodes CARSLLREPNYGYTF.

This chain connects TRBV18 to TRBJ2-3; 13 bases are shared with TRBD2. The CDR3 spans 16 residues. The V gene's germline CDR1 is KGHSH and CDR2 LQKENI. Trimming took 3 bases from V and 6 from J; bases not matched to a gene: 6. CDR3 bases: TGTGCCAGCTCACCGACTAGCGGGGGGCCACGTGATACGCAGTATTTT. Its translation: CASSPTSGGPRDTQYF. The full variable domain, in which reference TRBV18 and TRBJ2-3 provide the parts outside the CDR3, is NAGVMQNPRHLVRRRGQEARLRCSPMKGHSHVYWYRQLPEEGLKFMVYLQKENIIDESGMPKERFSAEFPKEGPSILRIQQVVRGDSAAYFCASSPTSGGPRDTQYFGPGTRLTVL.

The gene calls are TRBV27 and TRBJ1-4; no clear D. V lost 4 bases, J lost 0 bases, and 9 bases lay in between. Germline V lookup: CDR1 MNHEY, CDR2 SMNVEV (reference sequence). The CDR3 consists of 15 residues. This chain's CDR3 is CASSYRPATNEKLFF. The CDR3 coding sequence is TGTGCCAGCAGTTACCGACCTGCAACTAATGAAAAACTGTTTTTT.

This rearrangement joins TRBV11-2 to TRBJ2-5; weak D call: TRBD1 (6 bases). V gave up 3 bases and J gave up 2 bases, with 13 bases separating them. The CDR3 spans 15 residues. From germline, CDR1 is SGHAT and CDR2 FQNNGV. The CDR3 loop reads CASSFHAQGQETQYF. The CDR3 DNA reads TGTGCCAGCAGCTTTCACGCGCAGGGGCAAGAGACCCAGTACTTC.

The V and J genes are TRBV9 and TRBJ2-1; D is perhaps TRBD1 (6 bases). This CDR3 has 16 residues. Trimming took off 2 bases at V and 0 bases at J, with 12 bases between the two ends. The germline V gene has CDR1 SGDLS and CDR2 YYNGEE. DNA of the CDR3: TGTGCCAGCAGCGTCGACCAGGGGATCTCCTACAATGAGCAGTTCTTC. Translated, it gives CASSVDQGISYNEQFF.

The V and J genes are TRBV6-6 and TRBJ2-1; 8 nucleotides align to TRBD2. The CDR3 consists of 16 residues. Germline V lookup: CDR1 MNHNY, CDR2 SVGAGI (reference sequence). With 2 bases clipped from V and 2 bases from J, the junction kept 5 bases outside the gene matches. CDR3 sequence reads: CASSYPERGPYNEQFF. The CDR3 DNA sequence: TGTGCCAGCAGTTACCCGGAGCGGGGGCCCTACAATGAGCAGTTCTTC.